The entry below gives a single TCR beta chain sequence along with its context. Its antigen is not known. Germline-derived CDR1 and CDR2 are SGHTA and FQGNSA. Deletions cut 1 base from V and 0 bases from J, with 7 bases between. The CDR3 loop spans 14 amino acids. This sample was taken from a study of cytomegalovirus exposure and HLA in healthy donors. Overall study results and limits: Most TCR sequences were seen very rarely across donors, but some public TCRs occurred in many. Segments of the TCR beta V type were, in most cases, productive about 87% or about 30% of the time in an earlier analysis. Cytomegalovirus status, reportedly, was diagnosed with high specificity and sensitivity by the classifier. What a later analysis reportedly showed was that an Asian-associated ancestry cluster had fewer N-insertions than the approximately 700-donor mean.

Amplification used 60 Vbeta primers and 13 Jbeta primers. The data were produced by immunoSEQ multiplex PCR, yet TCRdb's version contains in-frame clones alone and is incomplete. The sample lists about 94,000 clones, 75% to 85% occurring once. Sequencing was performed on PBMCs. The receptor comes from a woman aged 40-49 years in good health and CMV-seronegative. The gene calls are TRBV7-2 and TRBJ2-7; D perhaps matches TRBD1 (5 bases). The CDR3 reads CASSLVRGSYEQYF. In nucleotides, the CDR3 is TGTGCCAGCAGCTTAGTAAGGGGCTCCTACGAGCAGTACTTC.